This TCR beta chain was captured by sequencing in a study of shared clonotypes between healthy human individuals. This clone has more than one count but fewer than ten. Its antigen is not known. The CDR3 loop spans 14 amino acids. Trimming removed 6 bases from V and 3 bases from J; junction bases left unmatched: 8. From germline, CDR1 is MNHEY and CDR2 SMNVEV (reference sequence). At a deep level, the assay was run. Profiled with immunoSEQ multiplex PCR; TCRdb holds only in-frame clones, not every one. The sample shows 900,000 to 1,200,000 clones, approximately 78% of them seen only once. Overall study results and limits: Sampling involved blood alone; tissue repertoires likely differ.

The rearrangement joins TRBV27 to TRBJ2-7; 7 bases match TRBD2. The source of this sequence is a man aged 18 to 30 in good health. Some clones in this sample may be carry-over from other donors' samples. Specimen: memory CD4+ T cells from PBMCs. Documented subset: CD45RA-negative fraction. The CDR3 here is CASRLGTINYEQYF. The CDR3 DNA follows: TGTGCCAGCAGACTTGGGACTATCAACTACGAGCAGTACTTC.